The next 32 T cell receptor beta chains were all read from a single sample in a study of cytomegalovirus exposure and HLA in healthy donors. A multiplex PCR was run with 60 Vbeta primers and 13 Jbeta primers. Clones were sequenced by immunoSEQ multiplex PCR, and TCRdb holds only the in-frame ones, with some missing. The sample shows around 300,000 clones, about 90% of them seen only once. Material: PBMCs. Receptor source: a woman aged 18-29 years in good health and CMV-seronegative.

This rearrangement joins TRBV27 to TRBJ1-2; possibly TRBD1 for D (5 bases). Trimming stripped 1 base from V and 1 base from J, with 10 bases between. CDR1 and CDR2 from the germline V gene are MNHEY and SMNVEV (reference sequence). This CDR3 has 15 amino acids. The CDR3 DNA reads TGTGCCAGCAGTTTATGGGGGAGGAGTAACTATGGCTACACCTTC. This encodes CASSLWGRSNYGYTF.

This rearrangement joins TRBV15 to TRBJ1-1, with TRBD1 matching over 7 bases. This CDR3 spans 13 amino acids. Germline CDR1 is LNHNV and CDR2 is YYDKDF (reference sequence). Trimming took 5 bases from V and 4 from J; bases not matched to a gene: 4. The DNA of the CDR3 is TGTGCCACCAGCGAGCGACAGGGCACTGAAGCTTTCTTT. Protein: CATSERQGTEAFF. The whole variable domain, filled in from reference TRBV15 and TRBJ1-1, reads DAMVIQNPRYQVTQFGKPVTLSCSQTLNHNVMYWYQQKSSQAPKLLFHYYDKDFNNEADTPDNFQSRRPNTSFCFLDIRSPGLGDTAMYLCATSERQGTEAFFGQGTRLTVV.

The chain uses TRBV11-2 and TRBJ1-2; TRBD1 matches 7 bases. This CDR3 region has 14 residues. Germline values: CDR1 SGHAT, CDR2 FQNNGV. The V segment lost 5 bases and the J segment 2 bases; nucleotides outside the gene matches: 5. CDR3 protein: CASSPDRLNYGYTF. DNA for the CDR3: TGTGCCAGCAGCCCGGACAGGTTGAACTATGGCTACACCTTC.

This sequence joins TRBV5-1 and TRBJ2-7, with 7 positions matching TRBD1. Germline loops: CDR1 SGHRS, CDR2 YFSETQ. The CDR3 has 15 amino acids. V lost 0 bases to trimming and J lost 2 bases; unmatched junction nucleotides: 5. CDR3 bases: TGCGCCAGCAGCTTGGGCAAGACAGGGCCCTACGAGCAGTACTTC. This codes for CASSLGKTGPYEQYF.

The V call is TRBV27, the J call TRBJ2-5, with 14 bases identical to TRBD2. V lost 5 bases to trimming and J lost 5 bases; unmatched junction nucleotides: 7. Germline loops: CDR1 MNHEY, CDR2 SMNVEV (reference sequence). CDR3 length: 16 residues. DNA of the CDR3: TGTGCCAGCAGTGAGTGGACTAGCGGGGGGAGGGAGACCCAGTACTTC. It codes for CASSEWTSGGRETQYF.

This clone was observed once. This chain links TRBV19 with TRBJ2-2; weak D call: TRBD1 (6 bases). Germline CDR1 and CDR2: LNHDA and SQIVND (reference sequence). The CDR3 has 14 residues. The V and J ends lost 8 bases and 6 bases respectively, with 16 bases between them. The CDR3 DNA reads TGTGCCAGTGTGGACAGACCCAAGGCCGGGGAGCTGTTTTTT. Translated, it gives CASVDRPKAGELFF.

The chain couples TRBV7-2 to TRBJ2-3; tentatively, D is TRBD2 (6 bases). Trimming took 2 bases from V and 6 from J, leaving 12 bases between them. CDR1 and CDR2 from the germline V gene are SGHTA and FQGNSA. CDR3 length: 14 residues. The CDR3 DNA reads as TGTGCCAGCAGCTTATACGGGAGAAGGGATACGCAGTATTTT. Protein: CASSLYGRRDTQYF. The complete variable domain, with remaining parts taken from reference TRBV7-2 and TRBJ2-3, reads GAGVSQSPSNKVTEKGKDVELRCDPISGHTALYWYRQSLGQGLEFLIYFQGNSAPDKSGLPSDRFSAERTGGSVSTLTIQRTQQEDSAVYLCASSLYGRRDTQYFGPGTRLTVL.

The V gene is TRBV30, the J gene TRBJ1-5; 7 bases match TRBD1. Looked up from germline, CDR1 is GTSNPN and CDR2 is SVGIG (reference sequence). V shed 0 bases, J shed 0 bases, and the junction held 5 bases outside the gene matches. The CDR3 spans 16 residues. The CDR3 DNA reads as TGTGCCTGGAGTGTAGACCGGACAGGTAGCAATCAGCCCCAGCATTTT. Translated, it gives CAWSVDRTGSNQPQHF.

The chain couples TRBV29-1 to TRBJ2-7; D gene uncertain. This CDR3 comprises 13 residues. Trimming shortened V by 4 bases and J by 0 bases, and 10 bases separated the two germline ends. CDR1 and CDR2 (germline): SQVTM, ANQGSEA. The CDR3 nucleotides read TGCAGCGTTGCTCCAGAAGACTCCTACGAGCAGTACTTC. Its protein product is CSVAPEDSYEQYF.

The V call is TRBV5-6, the J call TRBJ1-4, with TRBD1 as a possible D gene (6 bases). The CDR3 covers 15 residues. Germline V lookup: CDR1 SGHDT, CDR2 YYEEEE. V lost 3 bases and J lost 5, with 14 bases in between. CDR3 protein: CASSYTGPRNEKLFF. The CDR3 DNA reads TGTGCCAGCAGCTACACAGGGCCTAGGAATGAAAAACTGTTTTTT.

The chain links TRBV5-1 to TRBJ2-3; possible D gene TRBD2, 6 bases. Trimming took 0 bases from V and 1 from J, leaving 9 bases between them. Per germline, CDR1 SGHRS and CDR2 YFSETQ. The CDR3 length is 15 residues. CDR3 protein: CASSLASAGTDTQYF. DNA for the CDR3: TGCGCCAGCAGCTTGGCTAGCGCAGGCACAGATACGCAGTATTTT.

CDR3 bases: TGTGCCAGCAGTGACGGGACTAGCGGCTCTGGGGCCAACGTCCTGACTTTC. It encodes CASSDGTSGSGANVLTF. This sequence joins TRBV6-4 and TRBJ2-6, with 11 bases matching TRBD2. V lost 2 bases, J lost 0 bases, and 0 bases stayed unmatched. Germline lookup yields CDR1 MRHNA and CDR2 SNTAGT. The CDR3 length is 17 residues.

In DNA, the CDR3 is TGTGCCAGCAGTGTAAGGGACAGTTCCTATGGCTACACCTTC. This gives the protein CASSVRDSSYGYTF. This sequence joins TRBV6-5 and TRBJ1-2, with TRBD1 identical over 7 bases. The V gene's germline CDR1 is MNHEY and CDR2 SVGAGI. The CDR3 runs to 14 residues. The trim removed 5 bases at V and 4 bases at J, leaving 7 bases unmatched.

In this sample, this clone turned up once. V usage is TRBV5-5 and J usage is TRBJ2-7; 7 nucleotides agree with TRBD1. Trimming cost V 3 bases and J 6 bases; bases outside gene matches: 3. The CDR3 is made up of 12 amino acids. Germline V gene lookup returns CDR1 SGHKS and CDR2 YYEKEE (reference sequence). CDR3 sequence reads: CASSYRQGEQYF. The CDR3 coding sequence is TGTGCCAGCAGCTATAGACAGGGCGAGCAGTACTTC.

The V gene is TRBV9, the J gene TRBJ1-2, with D maybe TRBD1 (6 bases). V lost 5 bases, J lost 0 bases, and 14 bases lay in between. The CDR3 is 15 residues long. The germline V gene has CDR1 SGDLS and CDR2 YYNGEE. Written as DNA, the CDR3 is TGTGCCAGCAGAGGGGGAGGGGACGCTAACTATGGCTACACCTTC. Protein sequence: CASRGGGDANYGYTF.

The chain has TRBV5-1 and TRBJ2-5; 9 nucleotides line up with TRBD1. With V trimmed by 5 bases and J by 0 bases, 5 bases remained unmatched. The germline CDR1 and CDR2 sequences are SGHRS and YFSETQ. CDR3 length: 15 amino acids. This CDR3 reads CASRVGQGYQETQYF. In DNA, the CDR3 is TGCGCCAGCAGGGTTGGACAGGGGTACCAAGAGACCCAGTACTTC.

The chain recombines TRBV7-9 with TRBJ2-1; 7 bases align to TRBD2. Trimming cost V 0 bases and J 6 bases; bases outside gene matches: 5. Germline V gene sequence: CDR1 SEHNR, CDR2 FQNEAQ (reference sequence). The CDR3 spans 15 residues. CDR3 region: CASSLATPGGNEQFF. Here the CDR3 DNA reads TGTGCCAGCAGCTTAGCGACCCCGGGAGGCAATGAGCAGTTCTTC.

In nucleotides, the CDR3 is TGTGCCAGTAGTTGGGTCCGGGACAGGGATCAGCCCCAGCATTTT. It translates to CASSWVRDRDQPQHF. The V and J genes are TRBV19 and TRBJ1-5, with 9 bases that match TRBD1. Germline CDR1 reads LNHDA; CDR2 reads SQIVND (reference sequence). Trimming removed 5 bases from V and 5 bases from J; junction bases left unmatched: 7. This CDR3 comprises 15 residues.

This chain joins TRBV18 and TRBJ2-7; a weak D match, TRBD2 (5 bases). Germline lookup yields CDR1 KGHSH and CDR2 LQKENI. V was pared by 5 bases and J by 3 bases, with 17 bases between. CDR3 length: 15 residues. In DNA, the CDR3 is TGTGCCAGCTCAAGTGGGTCGGGGTTAATCTACGAGCAGTACTTC. This gives the protein CASSSGSGLIYEQYF. Full variable domain (missing parts from reference TRBV18 and TRBJ2-7): NAGVMQNPRHLVRRRGQEARLRCSPMKGHSHVYWYRQLPEEGLKFMVYLQKENIIDESGMPKERFSAEFPKEGPSILRIQQVVRGDSAAYFCASSSGSGLIYEQYFGPGTRLTVT.

This chain links TRBV12-5 with TRBJ1-1, with D uncertain. Trimming shortened V by 4 bases and J by 0 bases, and 9 bases separated the two germline ends. This CDR3 contains 14 residues. Germline loops: CDR1 LGHNT, CDR2 FRNRAP. The CDR3 region is CASGSRVLNTEAFF. The CDR3 bases are TGTGCTAGTGGTTCTCGGGTTTTGAACACTGAAGCTTTCTTT. The full variable domain, rest sourced from reference TRBV12-5 and TRBJ1-1, is DARVTQTPRHKVTEMGQEVTMRCQPILGHNTVFWYRQTMMQGLELLAYFRNRAPLDDSGMPKDRFSAEMPDATLATLKIQPSEPRDSAVYFCASGSRVLNTEAFFGQGTRLTVV.

The chain links TRBV27 to TRBJ1-5, with TRBD1 matching 7 bases. The germline gives CDR1 MNHEY, CDR2 SMNVEV (reference sequence). V dropped 7 bases and J dropped 0; count of bases not matched to a gene: 6. CDR3 size: 15 residues. The CDR3 here is CASNTRQGSNQPQHF. The CDR3 coding sequence is TGTGCCAGCAATACGAGACAGGGTAGCAATCAGCCCCAGCATTTT.

This rearrangement joins TRBV2 to TRBJ1-2; 8 nucleotides match TRBD1. V shed 4 bases, J shed 9 bases, and the junction held 13 bases outside the gene matches. The CDR3 has 15 residues. Germline V gene sequence: CDR1 SNHLY, CDR2 FYNNEI. In DNA, the CDR3 is TGTGCCAGCAGTGTGTCGACAGGGGACGGGGGTAGCTACACCTTC. Translated: CASSVSTGDGGSYTF.

The chain employs TRBV6-1 and TRBJ2-7; possible D gene TRBD2, 5 bases. Germline V gene data show CDR1 as MNHNS and CDR2 as SASEGT. The CDR3 spans 14 residues. With 2 bases removed from V and 2 bases from J, the gap between germline ends came to 10 bases. CDR3 amino acids: CASSESGRAYEQYF. CDR3 coding DNA: TGTGCCAGCAGTGAATCGGGAAGGGCCTACGAGCAGTACTTC.

The chain couples TRBV6-5 to TRBJ2-7, with D perhaps matching TRBD2 (6 bases). V lost 5 bases to trimming and J lost 0 bases, with 14 bases between them. This CDR3 comprises 15 residues. Germline lookup yields CDR1 MNHEY and CDR2 SVGAGI. The CDR3 region is CASSGGTSHSYEQYF. For the CDR3, the DNA is TGTGCCAGCAGTGGGGGGACCTCTCACTCCTACGAGCAGTACTTC.

CDR3 nucleotide sequence: TGTGCCAGCAGGTTAACAGGGGCCGGGGAGCTGTTTTTT. It is translated as CASRLTGAGELFF. V gene TRBV27 combines with J gene TRBJ2-2; 7 bases are shared with TRBD1. The germline V gene has CDR1 MNHEY and CDR2 SMNVEV (reference sequence). The V gene end was trimmed by 6 bases and the J gene end by 6 bases; junction bases not matched to a gene: 4. The CDR3 is 13 amino acids.

This chain joins TRBV11-1 and TRBJ2-7; the match to TRBD1 covers 8 bases. Germline-derived CDR1 and CDR2 are SGHAT and FQDESV (reference sequence). V gave up 4 bases and J gave up 3 bases; unmatched junction bases: 8. The CDR3 totals 15 residues. This CDR3 is CASSWRTGSVYEQYF. DNA for the CDR3: TGTGCCAGCAGCTGGCGGACAGGGTCAGTCTACGAGCAGTACTTC.

The chain has TRBV6-5 and TRBJ1-2; D gene ambiguous. The V and J ends lost 5 bases and 0 bases respectively, with 4 bases between them. The CDR3 extends over 12 amino acids. Germline V gene data show CDR1 as MNHEY and CDR2 as SVGAGI. CDR3 in amino acids: CASSRANYGYTF. CDR3 nucleotide sequence: TGTGCCAGCAGTCGGGCTAACTATGGCTACACCTTC.

The chain recombines TRBV7-3 with TRBJ2-1; the D is unclear. The V gene lost 1 base and the J gene lost 5 bases, with 6 bases spanning the gap. Germline V lookup: CDR1 SGHTA, CDR2 FQGTGA. The CDR3 is made up of 13 amino acids. The CDR3 coding sequence is TGTGCCAGCAGCTTAATCACAGACAATGAGCAGTTCTTC. It yields the protein CASSLITDNEQFF.

This rearrangement joins TRBV2 to TRBJ2-5; no clear D. Germline CDR1 SNHLY, CDR2 FYNNEI. V dropped 7 bases and J dropped 6 bases, with 9 bases sitting between them. The CDR3 loop spans 11 amino acids. In DNA form, the CDR3 reads TGTGCCAGCAATTTTCTTCAGACCCAGTACTTC. Its protein product is CASNFLQTQYF.

This chain joins TRBV5-5 and TRBJ2-7; D is uncertain. Germline-derived CDR1 and CDR2 are SGHKS and YYEKEE (reference sequence). CDR3 length equals 11 residues. Trimming removed 2 bases at V and 2 bases at J, with 2 bases between. The CDR3 is CASSFTYEQYF. Written as DNA, the CDR3 is TGTGCCAGCAGCTTCACCTACGAGCAGTACTTC. Supplemented by reference TRBV5-5 and TRBJ2-7, the full variable domain reads DAGVTQSPTHLIKTRGQQVTLRCSPISGHKSVSWYQQVLGQGPQFIFQYYEKEERGRGNFPDRFSARQFPNYSSELNVNALLLGDSALYLCASSFTYEQYFGPGTRLTVT.

The rearrangement links TRBV25-1 to TRBJ2-7; TRBD2 matches 11 bases. The ends lost 5 bases at V and 1 base at J; junction bases unmatched: 7. CDR3 size: 16 residues. Germline CDR1 MGHDK, CDR2 SYGVNS. CDR3 protein: CASSIRLAGGSYEQYF. Written as DNA, the CDR3 is TGTGCCAGCAGTATCCGGCTAGCGGGGGGATCCTACGAGCAGTACTTC.

This clone was seen more than once but under ten times. At one end the junction does not follow the germline gene, possibly because of a read error. The chain employs TRBV7-9 and TRBJ2-7; 9 nucleotides agree with TRBD1. CDR1 and CDR2 (germline): SEHNR, FQNEAQ (reference sequence). The CDR3 consists of 14 residues. The chain's CDR3 is CSSGFGTGSREQYF. DNA of the CDR3: TGTTCCAGCGGATTCGGGACAGGGTCAAGGGAGCAGTACTTC.